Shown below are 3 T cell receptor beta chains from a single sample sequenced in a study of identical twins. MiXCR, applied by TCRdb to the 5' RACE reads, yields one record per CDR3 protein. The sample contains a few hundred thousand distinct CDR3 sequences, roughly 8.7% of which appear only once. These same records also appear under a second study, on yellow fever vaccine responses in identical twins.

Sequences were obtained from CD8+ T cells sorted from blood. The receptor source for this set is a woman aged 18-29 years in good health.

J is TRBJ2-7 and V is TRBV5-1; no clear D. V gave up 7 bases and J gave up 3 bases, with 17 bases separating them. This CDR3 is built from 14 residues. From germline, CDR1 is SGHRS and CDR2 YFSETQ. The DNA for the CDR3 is TGCGCCAGCCTAATAATTCGCCCCCACTACGAGCAGTACTTC. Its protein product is CASLIIRPHYEQYF.

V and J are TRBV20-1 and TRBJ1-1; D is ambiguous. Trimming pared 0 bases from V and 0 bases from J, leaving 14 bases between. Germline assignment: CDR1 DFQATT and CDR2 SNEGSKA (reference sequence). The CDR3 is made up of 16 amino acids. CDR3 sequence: CSARDLYSLMNTEAFF. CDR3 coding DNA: TGCAGTGCTAGAGATCTTTACAGCCTCATGAACACTGAAGCTTTCTTT.

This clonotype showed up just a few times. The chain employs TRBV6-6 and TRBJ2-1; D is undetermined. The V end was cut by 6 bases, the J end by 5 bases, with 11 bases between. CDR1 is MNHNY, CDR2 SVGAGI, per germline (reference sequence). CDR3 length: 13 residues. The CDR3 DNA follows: TGTGCCAGCAGGGTAGTCGGAGACAATGAGCAGTTCTTC. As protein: CASRVVGDNEQFF.